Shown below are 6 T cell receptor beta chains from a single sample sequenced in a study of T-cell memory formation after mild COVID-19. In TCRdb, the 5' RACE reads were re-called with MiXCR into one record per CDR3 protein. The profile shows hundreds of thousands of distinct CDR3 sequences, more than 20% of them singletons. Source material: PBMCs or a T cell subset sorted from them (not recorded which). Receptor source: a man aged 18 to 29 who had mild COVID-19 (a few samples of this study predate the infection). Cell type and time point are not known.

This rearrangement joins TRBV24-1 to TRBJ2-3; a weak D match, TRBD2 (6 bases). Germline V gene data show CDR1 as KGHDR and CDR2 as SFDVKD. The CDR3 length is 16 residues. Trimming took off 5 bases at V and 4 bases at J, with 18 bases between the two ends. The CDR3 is CATSGAGGIVSDTQYF. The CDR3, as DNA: TGTGCCACCAGTGGAGCAGGAGGGATAGTCTCAGATACGCAGTATTTT.

The CDR3 region has the DNA TGTGCCAGCGCCGTGATAGTGGACACTGAAGCTTTCTTT. The encoded protein is CASAVIVDTEAFF. The chain couples TRBV7-9 to TRBJ1-1; no clear D gene. Trimming stripped 8 bases from V and 3 bases from J, with 13 bases between. Germline lookup yields CDR1 SEHNR and CDR2 FQNEAQ (reference sequence). The CDR3 loop spans 13 amino acids.

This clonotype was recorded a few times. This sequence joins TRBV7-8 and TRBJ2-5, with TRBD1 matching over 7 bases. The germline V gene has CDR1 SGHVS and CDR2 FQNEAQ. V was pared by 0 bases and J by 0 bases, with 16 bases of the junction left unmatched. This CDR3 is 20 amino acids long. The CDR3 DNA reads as TGTGCCAGCAGCTTAGCGACGTCTACTTATCCGGGACAGTACCAAGAGACCCAGTACTTC. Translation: CASSLATSTYPGQYQETQYF.

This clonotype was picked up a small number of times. In DNA, the CDR3 is TGTGCCAGCAGCTCCACAGGTTCCCACGAGCAGTACGTC. The encoded protein is CASSSTGSHEQYV. The V and J genes are TRBV7-9 and TRBJ2-7; TRBD1 is a possible D gene (5 bases). This CDR3 has 13 residues. Germline lookup yields CDR1 SEHNR and CDR2 FQNEAQ (reference sequence). V lost 4 bases and J lost 5, with 12 bases in between.

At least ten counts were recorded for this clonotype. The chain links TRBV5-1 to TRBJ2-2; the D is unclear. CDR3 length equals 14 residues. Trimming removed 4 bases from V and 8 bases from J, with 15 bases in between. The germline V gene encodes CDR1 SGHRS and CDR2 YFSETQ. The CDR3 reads CASSEDLGPGELFF. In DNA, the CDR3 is TGCGCCAGCAGCGAGGACCTAGGACCGGGGGAGCTGTTTTTT. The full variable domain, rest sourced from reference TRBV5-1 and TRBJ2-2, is KAGVTQTPRYLIKTRGQQVTLSCSPISGHRSVSWYQQTPGQGLQFLFEYFSETQRNKGNFPGRFSGRQFSNSRSEMNVSTLELGDSALYLCASSEDLGPGELFFGEGSRLTVL.

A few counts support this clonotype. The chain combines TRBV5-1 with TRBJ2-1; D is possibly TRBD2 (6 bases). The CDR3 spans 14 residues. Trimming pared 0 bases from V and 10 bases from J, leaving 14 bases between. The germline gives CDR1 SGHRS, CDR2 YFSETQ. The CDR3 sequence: CASSLEVGGGEQFF. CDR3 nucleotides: TGCGCCAGCAGCTTGGAGGTGGGAGGTGGGGAGCAGTTCTTC.